A single sample gave rise to the 30 T cell receptor beta chains below, sequenced in a study of molecular identifiers for immune sequencing clone quantification. TCRdb redid the calling of the PCR reads with MiXCR, one entry per CDR3 protein. The profile shows 85,000 to 100,000 distinct CDR3 sequences, 24% of them singletons. The sequenced sample was naive CD8+ T cells from blood, with Jurkat cell RNA spiked in. Subset given: FACS-sorted CD8+CD4-CCR7+CD45RA+ naive T cells. These receptors all come from a human donor in good health. Some libraries in this study had Jurkat cell RNA spiked in.

A word on this clonotype: This could be a read error, since a much larger clone is one nucleotide away. Here the CDR3 reads CSAREPATDTNTEASF. Written as DNA, the CDR3 is TGCAGTGCTAGAGAACCGGCGACAGACACGAACACTGAAGCTTCCTTT. V gene TRBV20-1 combines with J gene TRBJ1-1; perhaps TRBD1 as D (5 bases). This CDR3 is 16 amino acids long. The germline V gene has CDR1 DFQATT and CDR2 SNEGSKA (reference sequence).

This clonotype has more than one count but fewer than ten. This chain connects TRBV5-1 to TRBJ2-7; TRBD1 aligns across 7 bases. Germline CDR1 SGHRS, CDR2 YFSETQ. CDR3 length: 15 amino acids. V lost 4 bases and J lost 3; bases outside the gene matches: 10. CDR3 in DNA: TGCGCCAGCAGCGCCAAGGGACAGATTTTCTACGAGCAGTACTTC. This encodes CASSAKGQIFYEQYF.

This clonotype was found many times. The chain couples TRBV20-1 to TRBJ2-7, with 9 bases fitting TRBD2. Germline loops: CDR1 DFQATT, CDR2 SNEGSKA (reference sequence). The ends lost 6 bases at V and 2 bases at J; junction bases unmatched: 17. The CDR3 is 17 amino acids. This chain's CDR3 is CSAIGPHSSGRTYEQYF. CDR3 bases: TGCAGTGCCATAGGGCCCCACTCGAGCGGGAGGACCTACGAGCAGTACTTC.

The genes are TRBV3-1 and TRBJ2-1, with TRBD2 identical over 9 bases. J gave up 4 bases and V 7 bases, and 8 bases lay outside the gene matches. The CDR3 has 15 residues. CDR1 and CDR2 from the germline V gene are LGHDT and YNNKEL (reference sequence). The CDR3 loop reads CASTLETSGYNEQFF. The CDR3 nucleotides are TGTGCCAGCACGTTGGAGACTAGCGGTTACAATGAGCAGTTCTTC.

This clonotype was detected ten times or more. This chain joins TRBV19 and TRBJ2-7; D gene ambiguous. The V end lost 1 base, the J end lost 6 bases, and 10 bases lay between the germline ends. From germline, CDR1 is LNHDA and CDR2 SQIVND (reference sequence). The CDR3 consists of 13 residues. The CDR3 bases are TGTGCCAGTAGTATAGCCCGGATGAGCGAGCAGTACTTC. This codes for CASSIARMSEQYF. Looking up the rest from reference TRBV19 and TRBJ2-7 gives the full variable domain: DGGITQSPKYLFRKEGQNVTLSCEQNLNHDAMYWYRQDPGQGLRLIYYSQIVNDFQKGDIAEGYSVSREKKESFPLTVTSAQKNPTAFYLCASSIARMSEQYFGPGTRLTVT.

This clonotype appeared many times. V is TRBV6-5 and J is TRBJ2-5, with D maybe TRBD2 (5 bases). Trimming cost V 5 bases and J 4 bases, with 20 bases left between them. From germline, CDR1 is MNHEY and CDR2 SVGAGI. This CDR3 has 16 amino acids. This CDR3 reads CASSPDSGLGSETQYF. CDR3 in DNA: TGTGCCAGCAGTCCGGACTCGGGTCTAGGGTCAGAGACCCAGTACTTC.

This clonotype was found many times. The rearrangement joins TRBV7-9 to TRBJ2-2; the match to TRBD1 covers 10 bases. This CDR3 region has 16 residues. The germline V gene has CDR1 SEHNR and CDR2 FQNEAQ (reference sequence). V lost 6 bases and J lost 5; bases outside the gene matches: 9. The CDR3 nucleotides read TGTGCCAGCAGGACAGGGGGCGCGGGACCTACCGGGGAGCTGTTTTTT. It codes for CASRTGGAGPTGELFF.

This clonotype was seen a handful of times. The V and J genes are TRBV7-3 and TRBJ2-1; D gene ambiguous. CDR1 is SGHTA, CDR2 FQGTGA, per germline. The CDR3 is made up of 13 amino acids. V lost 1 base to trimming and J lost 3 bases, with 4 bases between them. The CDR3 DNA reads as TGTGCCAGCAGCTTAATGTTCTACAATGAGCAGTTCTTC. As protein: CASSLMFYNEQFF.

Many counts were recorded for this clonotype. The V and J genes are TRBV6-2 or TRBV6-3 and TRBJ1-5, with a weak D call TRBD1 (5 bases). In germline, CDR1 is MNHEY, CDR2 SVGEGT. The V end lost 2 bases, the J end lost 4 bases, and 9 bases lay between the germline ends. This CDR3 has 14 residues. This chain's CDR3 is CASSYMGGNQPQHF. The DNA for the CDR3 is TGTGCCAGCAGTTACATGGGGGGGAATCAGCCCCAGCATTTT.

This clonotype has at least ten counts. The V gene is TRBV5-6, the J gene TRBJ2-7; 7 positions agree with TRBD2. The germline V gene has CDR1 SGHDT and CDR2 YYEEEE. The CDR3 has 14 residues. V dropped 7 bases and J dropped 0; count of bases not matched to a gene: 7. CDR3 residues: CASGFRDYSYEQYF. The CDR3 bases are TGTGCCAGCGGATTCCGGGACTACTCCTACGAGCAGTACTTC.

This clonotype was recorded at least ten times. The rearrangement links TRBV6-5 to TRBJ2-5; 11 bases are a match to TRBD2. Germline V gives CDR1 MNHEY, CDR2 SVGAGI. V lost 5 bases and J lost 3; bases outside the gene matches: 5. CDR3 length: 15 residues. CDR3 bases: TGTGCCAGCAGTAACCCGGGACTAGCGGAAGAGACCCAGTACTTC. This codes for CASSNPGLAEETQYF.

The sample holds many counts of this clonotype. The chain joins TRBV5-6 to TRBJ2-5; 9 bases map to TRBD2. Trimming took 4 bases from V and 2 from J; bases not matched to a gene: 12. The CDR3 has 17 residues. Germline CDR1 SGHDT, CDR2 YYEEEE. This CDR3 reads CASSPEGSGGPQETQYF. DNA of the CDR3: TGTGCCAGCAGCCCGGAAGGAAGCGGGGGGCCTCAAGAGACCCAGTACTTC. Full variable domain (outside the CDR3, taken from reference TRBV5-6 and TRBJ2-5): DAGVTQSPTHLIKTRGQQVTLRCSPKSGHDTVSWYQQALGQGPQFIFQYYEEEERQRGNFPDRFSGHQFPNYSSELNVNALLLGDSALYLCASSPEGSGGPQETQYFGPGTRLLVL.

The J gene is TRBJ2-1, the V gene TRBV13; the D is unclear. In germline, CDR1 is PRHDT, CDR2 FYEKMQ (reference sequence). With 4 bases removed from V and 10 bases from J, the gap between germline ends came to 8 bases. The CDR3 totals 11 residues. The CDR3 is CASSWTQEQFF. The CDR3 coding sequence is TGTGCCAGCAGCTGGACCCAGGAGCAGTTCTTC.

This clonotype was seen repeatedly, ten times or more. The chain uses TRBV27 and TRBJ2-7; TRBD2 aligns across 11 bases. CDR3 length: 15 amino acids. With V trimmed by 5 bases and J by 6 bases, 9 bases remained unmatched. Germline V gene sequence: CDR1 MNHEY, CDR2 SMNVEV (reference sequence). The CDR3 DNA is TGTGCCAGCAGTCCGGGACTAGCGGTGGTTTTCGAGCAGTACTTC. Amino acid sequence: CASSPGLAVVFEQYF.

This clonotype was seen ten or more times. The V call is TRBV7-9, the J call TRBJ2-7; the match to TRBD2 covers 16 bases. With 5 bases clipped from V and 5 bases from J, the junction kept 12 bases outside the gene matches. The CDR3 is 18 residues long. CDR1 is SEHNR and CDR2 is FQNEAQ in the germline V gene (reference sequence). Here the CDR3 DNA reads TGTGCCAGCAGCCGAAATCCGGGACTAGCGGGAGGGGACCACGAGCAGTACTTC. Its translation is CASSRNPGLAGGDHEQYF.

This clonotype was recorded once. A much larger clone differs by one base, so this may be a read error. The rearrangement links TRBV4-1 to TRBJ1-5; 8 nucleotides agree with TRBD1. The V gene's germline CDR1 is MGHRA and CDR2 YSYEKL. This CDR3 has 17 amino acids. The CDR3 spells CASSQLDAGGMGQPPHF. The CDR3 DNA sequence: TGCGCCAGCAGCCAACTGGATGCAGGGGGCATGGGTCAGCCCCCGCATTTT.

This clonotype was found a few times. The genes are TRBV15 and TRBJ2-1; D possibly uses TRBD1 or TRBD2 (5 bases each). From germline, CDR1 is LNHNV and CDR2 YYDKDF (reference sequence). This CDR3 has 16 residues. V was cut by 4 bases and J by 0 bases, with 13 bases left in between. The CDR3 DNA reads TGTGCCACCAGCAACCCCGGGACGTACTCCTACAATGAGCAGTTCTTC. Translated, it gives CATSNPGTYSYNEQFF.

This clonotype came up many times. The chain combines TRBV21-1 with TRBJ2-3; the D segment call TRBD2 is taken from the table without a DNA check. TRBV21-1 is marked as a pseudogene. The CDR3 length is 18 residues. The CDR3 region is CASKLAGGQDQRTDTQYF. The CDR3, as DNA: TGTGCCAGCAAACTAGCGGGAGGCCAGGATCAGCGCACAGATACGCAGTATTTT.

Notes on this clonotype: This may stem from a read error, because a much larger clone lies one nucleotide away. V is TRBV7-9 and J is TRBJ2-7; D unclear. This CDR3 has 14 amino acids. Germline V gene lookup returns CDR1 SEHNR and CDR2 FQNEAQ (reference sequence). CDR3 in amino acids: CASSLGGRTYKQYF. The CDR3 nucleotides read TGTGCCAGCAGCTTAGGTGGCAGGACCTACAAGCAGTACTTC.

This clonotype was detected once. At one end the junction does not follow the germline gene, possibly because of a read error. The V gene is TRBV7-9, the J gene TRBJ2-3; D assignment may be TRBD1 or TRBD2 (5 bases each). Germline CDR1 and CDR2: SEHNR and FQNEAQ (reference sequence). This CDR3 contains 16 residues. CDR3 in amino acids: CASNLDVGDRSPWPYF. For the CDR3, the DNA is TGTGCCAGCAACTTAGATGTCGGGGACCGCTCGCCATGGCCGTATTTT.

This clonotype was detected ten times or more. This chain uses TRBV24-1 with TRBJ2-5; possibly TRBD1 for D (6 bases). The germline gives CDR1 KGHDR, CDR2 SFDVKD. V was clipped by 5 bases and J by 3 bases, with 15 bases between them. The CDR3 length is 15 residues. CDR3 region: CATSALFSGEETQYF. DNA of the CDR3: TGTGCCACCAGTGCCCTTTTTTCAGGGGAAGAGACCCAGTACTTC.

This clonotype has only a few counts. The gene calls are TRBV24-1 and TRBJ2-1, with TRBD1 as a possible D gene (6 bases). Germline V gene data show CDR1 as KGHDR and CDR2 as SFDVKD. The CDR3 is 16 amino acids. Trimming took 0 bases from V and 7 from J, leaving 15 bases between them. The CDR3, as DNA: TGTGCCACCAGTGATTTGAGTGCAGGGGCTGGGAATGAGCAGTTCTTC. This codes for CATSDLSAGAGNEQFF.

This clonotype is deemed medium-sized. The chain carries TRBV5-4 and TRBJ2-2; D is unclear. In germline, CDR1 is SGHNT, CDR2 YYREEE (reference sequence). Trimming took off 0 bases at V and 1 base at J, with 10 bases between the two ends. This CDR3 contains 16 residues. This CDR3 is CASSLAFQENTGELFF. The CDR3 region has the DNA TGTGCCAGCAGCTTGGCCTTTCAGGAGAACACCGGGGAGCTGTTTTTT.

In its sample, this clonotype was seen once. Just one base apart from a much larger clone, this may be a read error. The chain is built from TRBV12-3 or TRBV12-4 and TRBJ2-2; the D is unclear. This CDR3 is built from 14 residues. CDR3 DNA sequence: TGTGCCAGCAGTGTAGCCCCTAGGCCCGGGGAGCTGTTTTTT. Its protein is CASSVAPRPGELFF.

The chain is built from TRBV10-3 and TRBJ2-7, with 11 bases that match TRBD2. Germline loops: CDR1 ENHRY, CDR2 SYGVKD. After removal of 6 bases from V and 6 bases from J, the junction contained 19 bases not matched to a gene. CDR3 size: 18 residues. In nucleotides, the CDR3 is TGTGCCATCAGCTACACCCGGGGACTAGCGGACTCGCCAGGCGAGCAGTACTTC. It yields the protein CAISYTRGLADSPGEQYF.

As regards this clonotype: A read error is possible here, since a much larger clone lies one base away. The gene calls are TRBV27 and TRBJ2-7, with D possibly matching TRBD1 (6 bases). Trimming cost V 5 bases and J 2 bases, with 13 bases left between them. This CDR3 comprises 14 residues. The V gene's germline CDR1 is MNHEY and CDR2 SMNVEV (reference sequence). For the CDR3, the DNA is TGTGCCAGCAGTCCAGGGGCCATTCCCTACGAGCAGTACTTC. Translation: CASSPGAIPYEQYF.

This clonotype was picked up many times. In DNA form, the CDR3 reads TGCGCCAGCAGCCAAGATAACAGGGCTGACACCGGGGAGCTGTTTTTT. Protein: CASSQDNRADTGELFF. The chain carries TRBV4-3 and TRBJ2-2; D perhaps matches TRBD1 (6 bases). In germline, CDR1 is LGHNA, CDR2 YSLEER. The V gene lost 0 bases and the J gene lost 3 bases, with 11 bases spanning the gap. This CDR3 spans 16 amino acids.

The CDR3 sequence is CASSPGTAPPHTEAFF. The CDR3 region has the DNA TGCGCCAGCAGCCCGGGGACAGCACCACCCCACACTGAAGCTTTCTTT. The V call is TRBV4-3, the J call TRBJ1-1, with 7 bases aligning to TRBD1. Trimming at V came to 4 bases and at J to 3 bases, leaving 11 bases not matched to a gene. Per the germline V gene, CDR1 is LGHNA and CDR2 is YSLEER. This CDR3 is 16 amino acids long.

This clonotype has only a few counts. Just one base apart from a much larger clone, this may be a read error. The chain recombines TRBV7-9 with TRBJ2-6, with TRBD1 matching over 8 bases. Germline V gene sequence: CDR1 SEHNR, CDR2 FQNEAQ (reference sequence). The CDR3 consists of 18 residues. The V segment lost 0 bases and the J segment 0 bases; nucleotides outside the gene matches: 4. CDR3 coding DNA: TGTGCCAGCAGCTTAGCCAGGACAGGGCCCTCTGGGGCCAACGTCCTGACTTTC. Translation: CASSLARTGPSGANVLTF.

The table lists this clonotype with a count of one. At one boundary the junction diverges from the germline segment, which might be a read error. The chain recombines TRBV7-9 with TRBJ2-7; D remains ambiguous. Germline lookup yields CDR1 SEHNR and CDR2 FQNEAQ (reference sequence). CDR3 length: 11 residues. For the CDR3, the DNA is TGTGCCGGCAGCTTAGTTTACGAGCAGTACTTC. It yields the protein CAGSLVYEQYF.